This T cell receptor beta chain stems from a study of neurological immune-mediated disorders. The cDNA was produced through 5'RACE with 10-nucleotide random UMIs. MiXCR was run by TCRdb on the 5' RACE reads, yielding one entry per CDR3 protein. The sample lists 75,000 to 85,000 distinct CDR3 sequences; under 20% were seen once. This clonotype was seen ten or more times. Trimming removed 4 bases at V and 1 base at J, with 10 bases between. The germline V gene encodes CDR1 SQVTM and CDR2 ANQGSEA. CDR3 length: 13 amino acids. Unsorted libraries were generated from 2 million PBMCs held at -80 degrees C. The receptor comes from a woman in her thirties or forties in good health. Specimen: PBMCs. The rearrangement joins TRBV29-1 to TRBJ1-1, with D perhaps TRBD1 (5 bases). CDR3 region: CSVAITGNTEAFF. The CDR3 coding sequence is TGCAGCGTTGCAATTACAGGGAACACTGAAGCTTTCTTT. The variable domain in full, completed from reference TRBV29-1 and TRBJ1-1, reads SAVISQKPSRDICQRGTSLTIQCQVDSQVTMMFWYRQQPGQSLTLIATANQGSEATYESGFVIDKFPISRPNLTFSTLTVSNMSPEDSSIYLCSVAITGNTEAFFGQGTRLTVV.